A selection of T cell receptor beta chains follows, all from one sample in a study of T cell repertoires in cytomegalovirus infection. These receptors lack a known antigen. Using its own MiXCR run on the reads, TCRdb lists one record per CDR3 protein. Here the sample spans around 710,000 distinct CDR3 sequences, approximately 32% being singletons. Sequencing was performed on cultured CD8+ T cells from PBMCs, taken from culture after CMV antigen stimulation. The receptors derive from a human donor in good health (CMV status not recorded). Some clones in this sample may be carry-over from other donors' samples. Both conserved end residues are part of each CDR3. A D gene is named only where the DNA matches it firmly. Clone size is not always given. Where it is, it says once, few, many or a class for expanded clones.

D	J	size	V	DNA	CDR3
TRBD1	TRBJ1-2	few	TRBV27	TGTGCCAGCAGCAAGACAGGGGTGAGAGGGGGCTACACCTTC	CASSKTGVRGGYTF
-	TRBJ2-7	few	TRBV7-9	TGTGCCAGCAGCCTTATGGACGGGAACGAGCAGTACTTC	CASSLMDGNEQYF
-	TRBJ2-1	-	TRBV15	TGTGCCACCAGCGATCCGGGGGCCTACAATGAGCAGTTCTTC	CATSDPGAYNEQFF
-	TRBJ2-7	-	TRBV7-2	TGTGCCAGCAGCGCATGGACAGAATACGAGCAGTACTTC	CASSAWTEYEQYF
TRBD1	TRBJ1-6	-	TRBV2	TGTGCCAGCAGTGAGTGGGGACAGGGGAACTCACCCCTCCACTTT	CASSEWGQGNSPLHF
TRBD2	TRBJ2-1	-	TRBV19	TGTGCCAGTAGGCGGGTAGCGGGGGGAGGGGGTTACAATGAGCAGTTCTTC	CASRRVAGGGGYNEQFF
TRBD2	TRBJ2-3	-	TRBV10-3	TGTGCCATCAGTGCGAGATCTCAAGCGGGGGGTGATACGCAGTATTTT	CAISARSQAGGDTQYF
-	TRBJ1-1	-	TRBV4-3	TGCGCCAGCAGCCAAGAAGGGGGGCGAGTCACTGAAGCTTTCTTT	CASSQEGGRVTEAFF
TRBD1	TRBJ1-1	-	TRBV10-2	TGCGCCAGTAAAGGACAGGGGCCTTTTGGCACTGAAGCTTTCTTT	CASKGQGPFGTEAFF
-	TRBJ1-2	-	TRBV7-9	TGTGCCAGCAGCTTAGCTTGGGCAGGTCCTAACTATGGCTACACCTTC	CASSLAWAGPNYGYTF
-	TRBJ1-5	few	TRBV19	TGTGCCACCAGGACCGAAATCAATCAGCCCCAGCATTTT	CATRTEINQPQHF
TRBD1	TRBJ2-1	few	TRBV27	TGTGCCAGCGCATCTGACAGGGCCAATGAGCAGTTCTTC	CASASDRANEQFF
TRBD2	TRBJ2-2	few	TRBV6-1	TGTGCCAGCAATGTAGCGGGGGGCTTTAACACCGGGGAGCTGTTTTTT	CASNVAGGFNTGELFF
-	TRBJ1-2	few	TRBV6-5	TGTGCCAGCAGTTACTCACAGCTTGTGGATGGCTACACCTTC	CASSYSQLVDGYTF
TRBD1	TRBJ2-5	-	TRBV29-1	TGCAGCGTTGTGTCCGGGACAGGAGAAGAGACCCAGTACTTC	CSVVSGTGEETQYF
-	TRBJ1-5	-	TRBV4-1	TGCGCCAGCAGCCAAGATTCTGAAGTACGGGCGGATCAGCCCCAGCATTTT	CASSQDSEVRADQPQHF
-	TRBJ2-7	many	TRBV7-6	TGTGCCAGCAGCCCTTACCGACAGCTCACCTACGAGCAGTACTTC	CASSPYRQLTYEQYF
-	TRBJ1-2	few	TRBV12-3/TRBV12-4	TGTGCCAGCAGTTTAGCGTTAACTACCTATCGCTACACCTTC	CASSLALTTYRYTF